These 25 T cell receptor beta chains originate from one sample sequenced in a study of blood T cells in healthy people across ages. It was with a sample-barcoded 5' primer and a J-beta primer mix that a second PCR of roughly 7 to 12 cycles was run. TCRdb processed the 5' RACE reads anew with MiXCR; each CDR3 protein has one entry. The sample includes about 720,000 distinct CDR3 sequences, 22% of them seen just once. The sample comprised blood. Every receptor here comes from an older man in good health.

The chain recombines TRBV28 with TRBJ1-2; D unresolved. Trimming removed 1 base at V and 4 bases at J, with 10 bases between. Germline assignment: CDR1 MDHEN and CDR2 SYDVKM. The CDR3 consists of 14 residues. The CDR3 loop reads CASSLSGVRYGYTF. The CDR3 DNA is TGTGCCAGCAGTTTATCGGGAGTGCGCTATGGCTACACCTTC.

The V and J genes are TRBV27 and TRBJ2-5; D gene uncertain. The V end was cut by 6 bases, the J end by 2 bases, with 10 bases between. CDR3 length equals 13 residues. Germline V CDR1 and CDR2: MNHEY, SMNVEV (reference sequence). The CDR3 DNA sequence: TGTGCCAGCAGCCGTGGAATGCAAGAGACCCAGTACTTC. As protein: CASSRGMQETQYF.

This clonotype appeared a few times. The chain uses TRBV19 and TRBJ2-5, with D possibly TRBD2 on 7 matching bases. CDR3 size: 13 residues. Deletions cut 5 bases from V and 5 bases from J, with 12 bases between. CDR1 is LNHDA, CDR2 SQIVND, per germline (reference sequence). Written as DNA, the CDR3 is TGTGCCAGTAGTTCGGGGGGCGATGAGACCCAGTACTTC. This sequence encodes CASSSGGDETQYF. Based on the CDR3 plus reference TRBV19 and TRBJ2-5, the full variable domain is DGGITQSPKYLFRKEGQNVTLSCEQNLNHDAMYWYRQDPGQGLRLIYYSQIVNDFQKGDIAEGYSVSREKKESFPLTVTSAQKNPTAFYLCASSSGGDETQYFGPGTRLLVL.

This sequence joins TRBV4-1 and TRBJ2-3; perhaps TRBD2 as D (6 bases). Germline-derived CDR1 and CDR2 are MGHRA and YSYEKL. The CDR3 contains 16 residues. V was cut by 6 bases and J by 1 base, with 17 bases left in between. CDR3 in DNA: TGCGCCAGCAGAATCGTGGGCAAGCGGGGCACAGATACGCAGTATTTT. Its protein product is CASRIVGKRGTDTQYF.

J is TRBJ2-1 and V is TRBV6-2 or TRBV6-3; TRBD2 aligns across 7 bases. In germline, CDR1 is MNHEY, CDR2 SVGEGT. V was clipped by 4 bases and J by 3 bases; unmatched bases: 9. The CDR3 has 16 amino acids. CDR3 DNA: TGTGCCAGCAGTTTGCGGGAGTCCTACCTCTACAATGAGCAGTTCTTC. This codes for CASSLRESYLYNEQFF.

V gene TRBV5-1 combines with J gene TRBJ2-7; TRBD2 aligns across 7 bases. The CDR3 totals 17 residues. V shed 4 bases, J shed 2 bases, and the junction held 15 bases outside the gene matches. Germline assignment: CDR1 SGHRS and CDR2 YFSETQ. Here the CDR3 DNA reads TGCGCCAGCAGCCCGAGTCTGAGTGGGACTACCACCTACGAGCAGTACTTC. It codes for CASSPSLSGTTTYEQYF. Full variable domain (outside the CDR3, taken from reference TRBV5-1 and TRBJ2-7): KAGVTQTPRYLIKTRGQQVTLSCSPISGHRSVSWYQQTPGQGLQFLFEYFSETQRNKGNFPGRFSGRQFSNSRSEMNVSTLELGDSALYLCASSPSLSGTTTYEQYFGPGTRLTVT.

This clonotype has a handful of counts. V and J are TRBV10-3 and TRBJ2-1, with D unclear. CDR3 length equals 13 residues. CDR1 ENHRY and CDR2 SYGVKD come from the germline V gene. V lost 8 bases to trimming and J lost 0 bases, with 8 bases between them. Written as DNA, the CDR3 is TGTGCCATCGCGGCAAGCTCCTACAATGAGCAGTTCTTC. Translating gives CAIAASSYNEQFF.

The chain employs TRBV3-1 and TRBJ2-7, with 11 bases identical to TRBD2. Trimming at V came to 4 bases and at J to 7 bases, leaving 3 bases not matched to a gene. Germline-derived CDR1 and CDR2 are LGHDT and YNNKEL (reference sequence). This CDR3 spans 13 amino acids. CDR3 sequence (DNA): TGTGCCAGCAGCCCGCGACTAGCGGGGGAGCAGTACTTC. Translation gives CASSPRLAGEQYF.

This clonotype was picked up a small number of times. The chain recombines TRBV4-1 with TRBJ2-1; D may be TRBD1 (6 bases). Trimming left V 0 bases short and J 10 bases short, with 10 bases between. The CDR3 totals 13 residues. From germline, CDR1 is MGHRA and CDR2 YSYEKL. The CDR3, as DNA: TGCGCCAGCAGCCAAGAAGGGGGTCGGGAGCAGTTCTTC. Its translation is CASSQEGGREQFF.

This clonotype was counted only a few times. The rearrangement uses TRBV29-1 and TRBJ2-3, with TRBD2 as a possible D gene (5 bases). The V end lost 6 bases, the J end lost 0 bases, and 13 bases lay between the germline ends. CDR3 size: 14 residues. Germline V gene data show CDR1 as SQVTM and CDR2 as ANQGSEA. The CDR3 sequence: CSVNPGLSTDTQYF. The CDR3 DNA sequence: TGCAGCGTCAACCCCGGACTCAGCACAGATACGCAGTATTTT.

The sample holds many counts of this clonotype. V and J are TRBV20-1 and TRBJ1-2; 10 nucleotides align to TRBD1. Germline lookup yields CDR1 DFQATT and CDR2 SNEGSKA (reference sequence). V lost 3 bases and J lost 8; bases outside the gene matches: 12. This CDR3 is 15 amino acids long. The CDR3 nucleotides are TGCAGTGCTAGGTCCCGGGACAGGGGAGCGGGCGGCTACACCTTC. This sequence encodes CSARSRDRGAGGYTF.

The chain recombines TRBV28 with TRBJ2-5; D call uncertain. The end of the DNA fits TRBJ2-7 better, so the J call may be wrong. Germline CDR1 MDHEN, CDR2 SYDVKM. The CDR3 is 14 amino acids. CDR3 region: CASSLWGLSYEQYF. Written as DNA, the CDR3 is TGTGCCAGCAGTTTATGGGGCCTATCCTACGAGCAGTACTTC.

This clonotype was counted only a few times. The rearrangement uses TRBV10-3 and TRBJ2-5, with TRBD1 identical over 7 bases. This CDR3 has 13 amino acids. Germline V gives CDR1 ENHRY, CDR2 SYGVKD. Trimming took 3 bases from V and 5 from J; bases not matched to a gene: 3. CDR3 protein: CAISERGQETQYF. The CDR3 nucleotides read TGTGCCATCAGTGAAAGGGGGCAGGAGACCCAGTACTTC.

The rearrangement links TRBV6-5 to TRBJ2-6; the D is unclear. This CDR3 has 16 residues. Germline CDR1 and CDR2: MNHEY and SVGAGI. V lost 0 bases to trimming and J lost 2 bases, with 8 bases between them. The CDR3 loop is CASSYSKDAGANVLTF. The CDR3 DNA reads TGTGCCAGCAGTTACTCGAAGGACGCTGGGGCCAACGTCCTGACTTTC.

The chain recombines TRBV20-1 with TRBJ1-5, with TRBD1 matching 8 bases. Germline values: CDR1 DFQATT, CDR2 SNEGSKA (reference sequence). The CDR3 is 13 amino acids. The V and J ends lost 3 bases and 6 bases, in that order; junction bases with no gene match: 4. CDR3 nucleotide sequence: TGCAGTGCTAGTACAGGGGGGGTTCAGCCCCAGCATTTT. Amino acids: CSASTGGVQPQHF.

There are a few counts of this clonotype. The gene calls are TRBV29-1 and TRBJ1-3; a weak D match, TRBD1 (6 bases). Trimming cost V 4 bases and J 1 base, with 14 bases left between them. The CDR3 has 15 residues. Germline assignment: CDR1 SQVTM and CDR2 ANQGSEA. In DNA form, the CDR3 reads TGCAGCGTTGTGGTTGGGGGCCAATCTGGAAACACCATATATTTT. Encoded protein: CSVVVGGQSGNTIYF.

In its sample, this clonotype was seen many times. V is TRBV28 and J is TRBJ2-4; no firm D call. The CDR3 is 13 amino acids. In germline, CDR1 is MDHEN, CDR2 SYDVKM. The ends were cut back, 5 bases at V and 3 bases at J, with 8 bases in the middle. The CDR3 nucleotides are TGTGCCAGCAGTGTAGTCCTCAAAAACATTCAGTACTTC. It specifies CASSVVLKNIQYF.

The chain carries TRBV6-1 and TRBJ2-5; D gene unclear. Gene TRBJ2-7 matches the end of the DNA better, so the J call may be wrong. Germline CDR1 is MNHNS and CDR2 is SASEGT. CDR3 length: 15 residues. The DNA for the CDR3 is TGTGCCAGCAGTGAAGGTATAGGTGTTTACAACGAGCAGTACGTC. Protein sequence: CASSEGIGVYNEQYV.

This clonotype was picked up a small number of times. This chain uses TRBV4-1 with TRBJ1-2; D remains ambiguous. This CDR3 has 15 residues. Deletions cut 2 bases from V and 8 bases from J, with 18 bases between. Germline V gene lookup returns CDR1 MGHRA and CDR2 YSYEKL. The CDR3: CASSQSETLATGYTF. The CDR3 nucleotides are TGCGCCAGCAGCCAATCGGAAACCTTAGCGACGGGCTACACCTTC.

At least ten counts were recorded for this clonotype. The chain combines TRBV12-3 or TRBV12-4 with TRBJ2-5, with D unresolved. Deletions cut 3 bases from V and 5 bases from J, with 4 bases between. There are 11 residues in the CDR3. CDR3 coding DNA: TGTGCCAGCAGTTTCGGGGAGACCCAGTACTTC. Protein: CASSFGETQYF.

This clonotype was observed a handful of times. V and J are TRBV3-1 and TRBJ1-2, with D possibly TRBD1 on 5 matching bases. Germline V gene data show CDR1 as LGHDT and CDR2 as YNNKEL (reference sequence). CDR3 length: 14 residues. Trimming removed 1 base at V and 0 bases at J, with 6 bases between. The CDR3 nucleotides are TGTGCCAGCAGCCAAGGGACACCTAACTATGGCTACACCTTC. Its translation: CASSQGTPNYGYTF. Complete variable domain (other parts from reference TRBV3-1 and TRBJ1-2): DTAVSQTPKYLVTQMGNDKSIKCEQNLGHDTMYWYKQDSKKFLKIMFSYNNKELIINETVPNRFSPKSPDKAHLNLHINSLELGDSAVYFCASSQGTPNYGYTFGSGTRLTVV.

This clonotype has more than one count but fewer than ten. The chain is built from TRBV5-4 and TRBJ2-1, with D uncertain. Trimming took 0 bases from V and 3 from J, leaving 13 bases between them. Looked up from germline, CDR1 is SGHNT and CDR2 is YYREEE (reference sequence). The CDR3 sequence is 16 residues long. The CDR3 loop reads CASSLGSTDLYNEQFF. In nucleotides, the CDR3 is TGTGCCAGCAGCTTGGGGAGTACTGACCTCTACAATGAGCAGTTCTTC.

This chain connects TRBV5-1 to TRBJ1-1, with TRBD1 as a possible D gene (6 bases). Germline V CDR1 and CDR2: SGHRS, YFSETQ. The CDR3 contains 14 residues. V shed 5 bases and J shed 1 base, with 12 bases lying between them. The CDR3 sequence: CASRSTTGNTEAFF. The CDR3 bases are TGCGCCAGCAGATCGACGACAGGGAACACTGAAGCTTTCTTT.

This clonotype was counted between two and nine times. The V and J genes are TRBV6-6 and TRBJ2-3; 9 nucleotides line up with TRBD2. J gave up 5 bases and V 7 bases, and 7 bases lay outside the gene matches. Germline V CDR1 and CDR2: MNHNY, SVGAGI (reference sequence). The CDR3 length is 14 residues. Here the CDR3 reads CASNRGGAQDTQYF. The CDR3 DNA is TGTGCCAGCAACCGCGGGGGGGCCCAAGATACGCAGTATTTT.

J is TRBJ1-1 and V is TRBV9; 9 nucleotides agree with TRBD1. The CDR3 sequence is 17 residues long. The trim removed 6 bases at V and 0 bases at J, leaving 12 bases unmatched. The V gene's germline CDR1 is SGDLS and CDR2 YYNGEE. CDR3: CASTPGGTGRLNTEAFF. The DNA for the CDR3 is TGTGCCAGCACTCCAGGGGGGACAGGGCGTTTGAACACTGAAGCTTTCTTT. The full variable domain, its missing parts supplied by reference TRBV9 and TRBJ1-1, is DSGVTQTPKHLITATGQRVTLRCSPRSGDLSVYWYQQSLDQGLQFLIQYYNGEERAKGNILERFSAQQFPDLHSELNLSSLELGDSALYFCASTPGGTGRLNTEAFFGQGTRLTVV.